The subject of this entry is one T cell receptor (beta chain). Its antigen is not identified. The data are from a study of a mutant IDH1 vaccine in newly diagnosed glioma. Study-wide context: Eight vaccinations reached patients in weeks 1, 3, 5, 7, 11, 15, 19 and 23. Vaccines were begun 4-6 weeks after radiotherapy alone, or with temozolomide cycles. Those enrolled had earlier been treated with radiotherapy, temozolomide, or both, mostly both.

Noted time point: week 5, during vaccination. Alongside topical imiquimod, each dose of vaccine comprised 300 ug of mutant IDH1 20-mer peptide. The CDR3 totals 15 residues. V lost 7 bases, J lost 0 bases, and 12 bases lay in between. Germline-derived CDR1 and CDR2 are MNHNS and SASEGT. Clones were read by immunoSEQ multiplex PCR, and TCRdb kept only the in-frame ones, dropping some. The repertoire has some 30,000 clones, 89% of them found once; the top ten carry around a fifth. The material sequenced was PBMCs, taken from a glioma patient whose treatment included an IDH1 peptide vaccine. This receptor was obtained from a young man with glioma. The chain uses TRBV6-1 and TRBJ1-4, with unresolved D. The CDR3 loop is CASTAQRATNEKLFF. The DNA of the CDR3 is TGTGCCAGCACGGCCCAGCGTGCAACTAATGAAAAACTGTTTTTT.